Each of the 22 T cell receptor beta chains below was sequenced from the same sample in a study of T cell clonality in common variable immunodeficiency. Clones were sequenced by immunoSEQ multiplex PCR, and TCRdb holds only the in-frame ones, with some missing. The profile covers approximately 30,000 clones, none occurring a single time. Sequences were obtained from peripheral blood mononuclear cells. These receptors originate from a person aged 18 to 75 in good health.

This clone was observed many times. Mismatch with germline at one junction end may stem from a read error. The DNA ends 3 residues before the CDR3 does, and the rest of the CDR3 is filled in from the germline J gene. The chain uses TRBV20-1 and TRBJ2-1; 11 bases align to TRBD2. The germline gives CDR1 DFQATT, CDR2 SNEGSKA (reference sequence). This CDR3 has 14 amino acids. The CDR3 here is CSTRGLAENNEQFF. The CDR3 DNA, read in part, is TGTAGTACCCGGGGACTAGCGGAAAATAATGAG.

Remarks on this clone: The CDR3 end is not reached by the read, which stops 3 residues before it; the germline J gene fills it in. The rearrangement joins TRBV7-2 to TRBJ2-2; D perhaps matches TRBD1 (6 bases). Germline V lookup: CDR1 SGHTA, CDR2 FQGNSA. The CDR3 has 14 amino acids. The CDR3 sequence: CASSLDRSEVKLFF. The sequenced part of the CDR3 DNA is TGTGCCAGCAGCCTCGACAGGAGTGAGGTAAAG.

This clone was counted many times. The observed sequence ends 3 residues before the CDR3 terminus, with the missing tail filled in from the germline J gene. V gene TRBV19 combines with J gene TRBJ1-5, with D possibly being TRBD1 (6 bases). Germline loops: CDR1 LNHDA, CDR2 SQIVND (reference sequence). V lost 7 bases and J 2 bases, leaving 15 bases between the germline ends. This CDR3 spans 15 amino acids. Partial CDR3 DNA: TGTGCCAGTATGACGGGTGCAGGGGGCAATCAGCCC. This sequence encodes CASMTGAGGNQP. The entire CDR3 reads CASMTGAGGNQPQHF.

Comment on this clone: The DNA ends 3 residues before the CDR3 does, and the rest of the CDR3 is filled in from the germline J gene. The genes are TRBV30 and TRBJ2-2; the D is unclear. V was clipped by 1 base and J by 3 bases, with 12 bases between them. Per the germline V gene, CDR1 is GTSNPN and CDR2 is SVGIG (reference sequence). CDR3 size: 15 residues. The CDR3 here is CAWSAPGLDTGELFF. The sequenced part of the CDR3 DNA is TGTGCCTGGAGTGCCCCTGGCCTCGACACCGGGGAG.

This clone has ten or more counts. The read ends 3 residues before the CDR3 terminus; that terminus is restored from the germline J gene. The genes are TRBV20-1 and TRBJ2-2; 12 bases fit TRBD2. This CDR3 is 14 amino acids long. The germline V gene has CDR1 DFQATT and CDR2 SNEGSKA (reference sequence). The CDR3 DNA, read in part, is TGCAGCATACCTAGCGGGGGGGCGGCCGGGGAG. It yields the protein CSIPSGGAAGE. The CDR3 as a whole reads CSIPSGGAAGELFF.

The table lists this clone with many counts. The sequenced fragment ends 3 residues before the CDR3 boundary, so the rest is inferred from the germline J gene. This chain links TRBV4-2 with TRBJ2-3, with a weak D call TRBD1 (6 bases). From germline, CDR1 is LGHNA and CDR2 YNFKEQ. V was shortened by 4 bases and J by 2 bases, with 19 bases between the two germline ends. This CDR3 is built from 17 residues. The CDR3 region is CASSPQTGTLNTDTQYF. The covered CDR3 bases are TGTGCCAGCAGCCCCCAAACCGGGACACTGAACACAGATACG.

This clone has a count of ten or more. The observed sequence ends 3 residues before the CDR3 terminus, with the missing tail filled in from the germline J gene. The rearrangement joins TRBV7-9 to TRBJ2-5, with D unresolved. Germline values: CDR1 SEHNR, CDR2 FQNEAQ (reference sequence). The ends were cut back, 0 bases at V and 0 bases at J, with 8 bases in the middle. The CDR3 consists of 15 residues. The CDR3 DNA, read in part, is TGTGCCAGCAGCTTAGCGGGCCTGTACCAAGAGACC. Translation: CASSLAGLYQET. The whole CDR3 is CASSLAGLYQETQYF.

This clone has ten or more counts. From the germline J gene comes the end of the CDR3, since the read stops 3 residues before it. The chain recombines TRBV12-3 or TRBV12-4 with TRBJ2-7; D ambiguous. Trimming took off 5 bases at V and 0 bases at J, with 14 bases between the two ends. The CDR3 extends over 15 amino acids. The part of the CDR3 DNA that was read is TGTGCCAGCAGTCCCCGAGGTGCCAGCTCCTACGAG. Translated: CASSPRGASSYE. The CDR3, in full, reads CASSPRGASSYEQYF.

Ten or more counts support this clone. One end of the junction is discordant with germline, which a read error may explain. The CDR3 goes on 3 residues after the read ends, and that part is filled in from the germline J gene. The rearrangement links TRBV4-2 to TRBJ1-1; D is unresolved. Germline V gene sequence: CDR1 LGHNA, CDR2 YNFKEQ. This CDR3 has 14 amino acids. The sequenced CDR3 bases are TGCGCCAGCAGCCAAGATTTTCGGACTGGTGAA. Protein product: CASSQDFRTGE. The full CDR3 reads CASSQDFRTGEAFF.

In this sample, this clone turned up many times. Partial CDR3 DNA: TGTGCCAGTAGTATGTGGGGGCAGACCGGGGAG. Its translation is CASSMWGQTGE. The full CDR3 reads CASSMWGQTGELFF. This chain links TRBV19 with TRBJ2-2; TRBD1 is a possible D gene (6 bases). The sequenced fragment ends 3 residues before the CDR3 boundary, so the rest is inferred from the germline J gene. The CDR3 length is 14 residues. Trimming pared 3 bases from V and 5 bases from J, leaving 10 bases between. Per the germline V gene, CDR1 is LNHDA and CDR2 is SQIVND (reference sequence).

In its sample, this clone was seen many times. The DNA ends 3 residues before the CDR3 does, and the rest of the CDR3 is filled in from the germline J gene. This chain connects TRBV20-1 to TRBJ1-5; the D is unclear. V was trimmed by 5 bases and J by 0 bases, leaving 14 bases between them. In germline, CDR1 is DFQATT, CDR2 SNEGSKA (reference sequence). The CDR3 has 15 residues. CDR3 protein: CSALHLRDSNQPQHF. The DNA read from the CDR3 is TGCAGTGCTCTTCACCTTAGAGATAGCAATCAGCCC.

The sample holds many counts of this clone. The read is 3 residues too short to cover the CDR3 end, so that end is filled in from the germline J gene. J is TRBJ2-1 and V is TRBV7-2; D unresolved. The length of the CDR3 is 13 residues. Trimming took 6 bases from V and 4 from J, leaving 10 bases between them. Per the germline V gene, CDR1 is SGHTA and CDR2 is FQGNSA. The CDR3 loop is CASRGAYYNEQFF. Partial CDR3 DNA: TGTGCCAGCAGGGGCGCCTATTACAATGAG. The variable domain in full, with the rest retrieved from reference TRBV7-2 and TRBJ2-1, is GAGVSQSPSNKVTEKGKDVELRCDPISGHTALYWYRQSLGQGLEFLIYFQGNSAPDKSGLPSDRFSAERTGGSVSTLTIQRTQQEDSAVYLCASRGAYYNEQFFGPGTRLTVL.

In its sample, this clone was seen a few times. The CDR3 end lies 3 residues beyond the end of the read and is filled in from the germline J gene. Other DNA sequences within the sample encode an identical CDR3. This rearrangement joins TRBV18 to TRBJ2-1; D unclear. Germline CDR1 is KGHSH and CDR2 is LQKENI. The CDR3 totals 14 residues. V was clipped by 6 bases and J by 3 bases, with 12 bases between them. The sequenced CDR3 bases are TGTGCCAGCTCCCCCTCGCGGAGCTACAATGAG. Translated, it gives CASSPSRSYNE. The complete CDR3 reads CASSPSRSYNEQFF.

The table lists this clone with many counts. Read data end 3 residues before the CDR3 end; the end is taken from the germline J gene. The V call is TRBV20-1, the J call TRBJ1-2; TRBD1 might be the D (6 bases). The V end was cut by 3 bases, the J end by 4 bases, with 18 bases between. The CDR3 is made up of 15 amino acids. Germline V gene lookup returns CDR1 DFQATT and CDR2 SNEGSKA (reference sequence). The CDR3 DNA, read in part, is TGCAGTGCTAGGTTGGGCGGGGGCCTTACCTATGGC. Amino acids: CSARLGGGLTYG. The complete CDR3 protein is CSARLGGGLTYGYTF.

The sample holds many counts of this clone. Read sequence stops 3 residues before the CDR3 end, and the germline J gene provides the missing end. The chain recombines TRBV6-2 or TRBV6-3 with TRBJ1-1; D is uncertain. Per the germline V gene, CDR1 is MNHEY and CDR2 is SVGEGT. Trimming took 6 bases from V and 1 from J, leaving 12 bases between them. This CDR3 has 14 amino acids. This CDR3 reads CASSPAGKNTEAFF. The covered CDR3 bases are TGTGCCAGCAGCCCCGCGGGCAAGAACACTGAA.

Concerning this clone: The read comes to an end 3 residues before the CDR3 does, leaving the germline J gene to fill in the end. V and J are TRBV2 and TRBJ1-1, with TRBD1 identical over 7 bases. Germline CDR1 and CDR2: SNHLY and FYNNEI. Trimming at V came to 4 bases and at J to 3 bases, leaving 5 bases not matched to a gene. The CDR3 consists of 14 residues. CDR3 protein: CASSVGRGDTEAFF. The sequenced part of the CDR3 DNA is TGTGCCAGCAGTGTAGGCAGGGGGGACACTGAA.

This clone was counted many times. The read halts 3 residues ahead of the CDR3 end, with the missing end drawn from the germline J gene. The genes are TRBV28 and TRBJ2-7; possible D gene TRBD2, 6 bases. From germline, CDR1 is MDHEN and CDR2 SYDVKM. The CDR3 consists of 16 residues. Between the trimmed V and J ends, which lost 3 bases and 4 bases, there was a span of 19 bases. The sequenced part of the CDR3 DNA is TGTGCCAGCAGTTTCCAACTAGCCTCACTCACTTACGAG. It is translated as CASSFQLASLTYE. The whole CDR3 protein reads CASSFQLASLTYEQYF.

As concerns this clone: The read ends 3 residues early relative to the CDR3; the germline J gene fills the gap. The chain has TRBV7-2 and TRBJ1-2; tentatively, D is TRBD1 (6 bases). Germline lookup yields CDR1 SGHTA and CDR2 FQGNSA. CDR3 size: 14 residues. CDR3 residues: CASSTPVGAYDYTF. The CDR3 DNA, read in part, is TGTGCCAGCAGCACCCCGGTGGGGGCTTACGAC.

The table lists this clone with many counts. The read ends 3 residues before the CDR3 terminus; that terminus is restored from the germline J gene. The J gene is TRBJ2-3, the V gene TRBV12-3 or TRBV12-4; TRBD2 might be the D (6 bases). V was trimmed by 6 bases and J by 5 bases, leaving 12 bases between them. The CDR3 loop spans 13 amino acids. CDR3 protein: CASSRREGDTQYF. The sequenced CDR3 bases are TGTGCCAGCAGCAGGCGGGAAGGAGATACG.

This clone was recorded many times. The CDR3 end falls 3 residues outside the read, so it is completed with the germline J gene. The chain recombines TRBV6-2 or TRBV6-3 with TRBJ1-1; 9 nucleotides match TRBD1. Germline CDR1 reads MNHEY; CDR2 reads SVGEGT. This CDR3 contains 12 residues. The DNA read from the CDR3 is TGTGCCAGCAGTTCACAGGGGGCAGGC. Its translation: CASSSQGAG. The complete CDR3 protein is CASSSQGAGAFF.

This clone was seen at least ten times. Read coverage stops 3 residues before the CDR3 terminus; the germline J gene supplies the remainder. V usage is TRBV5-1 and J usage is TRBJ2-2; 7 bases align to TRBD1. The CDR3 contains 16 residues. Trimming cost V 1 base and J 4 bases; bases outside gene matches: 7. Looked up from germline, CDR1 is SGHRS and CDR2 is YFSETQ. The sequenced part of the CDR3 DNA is TGCGCCAGCAGCTTGTCACCACAGGGGCCCACCGGGGAG. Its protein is CASSLSPQGPTGE. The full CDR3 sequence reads CASSLSPQGPTGELFF.

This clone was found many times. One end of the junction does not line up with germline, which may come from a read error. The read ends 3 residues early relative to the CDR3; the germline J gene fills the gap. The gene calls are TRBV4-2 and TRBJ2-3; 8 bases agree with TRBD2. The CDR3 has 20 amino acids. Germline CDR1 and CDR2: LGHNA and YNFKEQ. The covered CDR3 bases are TGTCCCAGCAGCCGAAACCCCGGACTGGCGGGGGGCCGACCCACAGATACG. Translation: CPSSRNPGLAGGRPTDT. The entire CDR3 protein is CPSSRNPGLAGGRPTDTQYF.